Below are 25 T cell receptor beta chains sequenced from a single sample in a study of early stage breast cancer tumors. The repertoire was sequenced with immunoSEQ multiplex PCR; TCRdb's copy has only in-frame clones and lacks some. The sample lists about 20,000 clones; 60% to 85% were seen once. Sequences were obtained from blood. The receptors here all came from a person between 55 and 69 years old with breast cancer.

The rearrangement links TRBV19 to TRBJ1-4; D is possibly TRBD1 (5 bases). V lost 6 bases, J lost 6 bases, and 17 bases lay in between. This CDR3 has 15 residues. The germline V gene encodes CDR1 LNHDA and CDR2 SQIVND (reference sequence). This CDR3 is CASSPQTDSDEKLFF. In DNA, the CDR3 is TGTGCCAGTAGCCCCCAGACAGACTCGGATGAAAAACTGTTTTTT. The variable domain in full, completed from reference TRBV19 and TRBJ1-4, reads DGGITQSPKYLFRKEGQNVTLSCEQNLNHDAMYWYRQDPGQGLRLIYYSQIVNDFQKGDIAEGYSVSREKKESFPLTVTSAQKNPTAFYLCASSPQTDSDEKLFFGSGTQLSVL.

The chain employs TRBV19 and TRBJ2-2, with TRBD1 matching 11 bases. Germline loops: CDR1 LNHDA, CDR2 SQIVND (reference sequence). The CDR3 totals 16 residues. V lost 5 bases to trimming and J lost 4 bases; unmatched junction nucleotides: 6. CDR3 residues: CASSVRTGGITGELFF. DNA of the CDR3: TGTGCCAGTAGTGTCCGGACAGGGGGCATCACCGGGGAGCTGTTTTTT.

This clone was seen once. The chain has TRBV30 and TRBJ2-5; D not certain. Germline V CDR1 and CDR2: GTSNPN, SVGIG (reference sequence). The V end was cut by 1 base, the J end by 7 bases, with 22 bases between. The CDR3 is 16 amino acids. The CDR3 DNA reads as TGTGCCTGGAGTGCGGCCGGGCGCAGAGTGAGTTGGACCCAGTACTTC. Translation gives CAWSAAGRRVSWTQYF.

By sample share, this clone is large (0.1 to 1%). The CDR3 loop reads CASSPSPLAGGRNEQFF. The CDR3 nucleotides are TGCGCCAGCAGTCCGTCCCCTCTAGCGGGGGGTAGGAATGAGCAGTTCTTC. The gene calls are TRBV5-1 and TRBJ2-1; 11 bases match TRBD2. This CDR3 region has 17 residues. With 5 bases clipped from V and 7 bases from J, the junction kept 14 bases outside the gene matches. Germline V lookup: CDR1 SGHRS, CDR2 YFSETQ.

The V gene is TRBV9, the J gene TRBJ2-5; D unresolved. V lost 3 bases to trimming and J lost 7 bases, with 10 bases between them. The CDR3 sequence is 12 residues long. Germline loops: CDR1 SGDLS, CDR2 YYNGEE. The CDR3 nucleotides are TGTGCCAGCAGCGCCTCGACTGGGACCCAGTACTTC. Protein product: CASSASTGTQYF.

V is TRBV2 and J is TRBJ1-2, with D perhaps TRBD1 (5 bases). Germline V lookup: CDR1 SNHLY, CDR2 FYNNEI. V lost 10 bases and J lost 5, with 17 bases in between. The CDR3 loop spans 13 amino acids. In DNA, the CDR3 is TGTGCCACCTATGCGGACAACCTGTATGGCTACACCTTC. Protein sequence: CATYADNLYGYTF.

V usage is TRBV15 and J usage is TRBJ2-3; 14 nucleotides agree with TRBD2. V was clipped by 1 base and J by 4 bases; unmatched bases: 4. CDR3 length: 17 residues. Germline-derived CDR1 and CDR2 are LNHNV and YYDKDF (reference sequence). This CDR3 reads CATSRGTGLAGADTQYF. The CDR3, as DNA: TGTGCCACCAGCAGAGGGACGGGACTAGCGGGAGCAGATACGCAGTATTTT.

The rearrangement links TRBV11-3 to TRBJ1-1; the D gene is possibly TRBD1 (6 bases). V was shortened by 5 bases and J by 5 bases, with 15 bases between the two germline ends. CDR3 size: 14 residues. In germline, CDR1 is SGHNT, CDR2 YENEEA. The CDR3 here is CASSPGAGVTEAFF. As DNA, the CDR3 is TGTGCCAGCAGCCCCGGGGCAGGGGTTACTGAAGCTTTCTTT.

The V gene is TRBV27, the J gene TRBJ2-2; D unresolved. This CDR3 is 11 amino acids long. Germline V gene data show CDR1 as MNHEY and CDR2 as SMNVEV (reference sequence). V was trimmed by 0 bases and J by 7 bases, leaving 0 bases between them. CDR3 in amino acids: CASSLSGELFF. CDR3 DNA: TGTGCCAGCAGTTTATCCGGGGAGCTGTTTTTT.

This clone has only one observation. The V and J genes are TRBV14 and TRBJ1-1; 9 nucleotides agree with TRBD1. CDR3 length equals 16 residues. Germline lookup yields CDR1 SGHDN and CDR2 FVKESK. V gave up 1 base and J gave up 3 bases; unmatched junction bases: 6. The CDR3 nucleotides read TGTGCCAGCAGCCAAGGACAGGGGGAAGTGTACACTGAAGCTTTCTTT. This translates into CASSQGQGEVYTEAFF.

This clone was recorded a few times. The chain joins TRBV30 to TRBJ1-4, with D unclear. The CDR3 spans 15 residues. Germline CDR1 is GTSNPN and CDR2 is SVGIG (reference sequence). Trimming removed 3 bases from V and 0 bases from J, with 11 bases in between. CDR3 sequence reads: CAWRRKDATNEKLFF. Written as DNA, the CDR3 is TGTGCCTGGAGGAGGAAGGATGCAACTAATGAAAAACTGTTTTTT.

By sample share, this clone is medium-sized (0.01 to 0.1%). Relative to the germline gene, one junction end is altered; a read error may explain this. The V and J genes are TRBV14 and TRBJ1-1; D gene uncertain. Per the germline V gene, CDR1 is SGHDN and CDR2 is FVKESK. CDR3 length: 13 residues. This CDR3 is CASSPRGPTEGVF. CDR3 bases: TGTGCCAGCAGCCCCCGAGGCCCGACCGAGGGCGTCTTT.

The CDR3 here is CASSPGVENTEAFF. CDR3 nucleotides: TGTGCCAGCTCACCCGGGGTGGAGAACACTGAAGCTTTCTTT. V gene TRBV18 combines with J gene TRBJ1-1; D remains unclear. The CDR3 runs 14 residues. In germline, CDR1 is KGHSH, CDR2 LQKENI. V was shortened by 3 bases and J by 1 base, with 9 bases between the two germline ends.

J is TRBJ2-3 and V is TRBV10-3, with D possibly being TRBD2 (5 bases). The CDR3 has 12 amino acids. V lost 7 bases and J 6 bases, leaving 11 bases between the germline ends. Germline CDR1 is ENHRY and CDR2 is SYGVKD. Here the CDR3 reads CAITSSGDTQYF. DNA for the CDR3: TGTGCCATCACCTCCTCGGGGGATACGCAGTATTTT.

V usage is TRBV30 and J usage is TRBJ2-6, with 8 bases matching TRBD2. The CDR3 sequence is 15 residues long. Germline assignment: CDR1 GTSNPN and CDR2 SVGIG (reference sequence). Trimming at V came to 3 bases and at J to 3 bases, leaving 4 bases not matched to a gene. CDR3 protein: CAWSLGLGGANVLTF. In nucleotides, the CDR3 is TGTGCCTGGAGCCTGGGACTAGGTGGGGCCAACGTCCTGACTTTC.

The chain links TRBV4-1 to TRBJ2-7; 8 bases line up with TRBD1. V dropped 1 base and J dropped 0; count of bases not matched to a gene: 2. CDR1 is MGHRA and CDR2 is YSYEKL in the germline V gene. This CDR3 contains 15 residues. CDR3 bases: TGCGCCAGCAGCCAAGGGACAGGGAGCTCCTACGAGCAGTACTTC. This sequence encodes CASSQGTGSSYEQYF.

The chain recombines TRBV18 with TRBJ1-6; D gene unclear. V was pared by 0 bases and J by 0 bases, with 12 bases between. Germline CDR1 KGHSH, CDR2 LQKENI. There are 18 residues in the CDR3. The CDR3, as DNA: TGTGCCAGCTCACCACCGGTCCACAAGAGCTCCTATAATTCACCCCTCCACTTT. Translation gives CASSPPVHKSSYNSPLHF.

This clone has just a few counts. CDR3 bases: TGTGCCAGCAGCGCGGACCTTCAGCCCCAGCATTTT. As protein: CASSADLQPQHF. This chain joins TRBV2 and TRBJ1-5; D not certain. Germline V gene data show CDR1 as SNHLY and CDR2 as FYNNEI. Trimming removed 6 bases from V and 6 bases from J, with 9 bases in between. This CDR3 is built from 12 residues. The full variable domain, rest sourced from reference TRBV2 and TRBJ1-5, is EPEVTQTPSHQVTQMGQEVILRCVPISNHLYFYWYRQILGQKVEFLVSFYNNEISEKSEIFDDQFSVERPDGSNFTLKIRSTKLEDSAMYFCASSADLQPQHFGDGTRLSIL.

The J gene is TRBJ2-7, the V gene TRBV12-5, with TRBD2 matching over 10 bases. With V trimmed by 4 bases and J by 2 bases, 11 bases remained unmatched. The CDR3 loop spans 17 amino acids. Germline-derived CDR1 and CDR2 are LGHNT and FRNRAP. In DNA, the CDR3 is TGTGCTAGTGGTTCCCAAATGCTAGCGGGGGAACCCTACGAGCAGTACTTC. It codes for CASGSQMLAGEPYEQYF.

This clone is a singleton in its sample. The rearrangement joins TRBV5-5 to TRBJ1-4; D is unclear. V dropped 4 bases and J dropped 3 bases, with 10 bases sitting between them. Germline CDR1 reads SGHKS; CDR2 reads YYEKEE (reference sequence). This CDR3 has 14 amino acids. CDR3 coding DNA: TGTGCCAGCAGCCGGGCCCAGGCTAATGAAAAACTGTTTTTT. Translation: CASSRAQANEKLFF.

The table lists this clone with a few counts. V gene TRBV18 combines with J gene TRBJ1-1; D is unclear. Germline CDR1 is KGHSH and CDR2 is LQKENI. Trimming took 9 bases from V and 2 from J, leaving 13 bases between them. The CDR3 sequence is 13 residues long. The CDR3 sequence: CASVLQRNTEAFF. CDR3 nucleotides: TGTGCCAGTGTTCTCCAGCGAAACACTGAAGCTTTCTTT.

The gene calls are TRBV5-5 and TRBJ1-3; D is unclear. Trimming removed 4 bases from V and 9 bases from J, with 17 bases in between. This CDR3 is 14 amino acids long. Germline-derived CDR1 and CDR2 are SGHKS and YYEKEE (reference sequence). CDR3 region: CASSRGRTEVTIYF. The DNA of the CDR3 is TGTGCCAGCAGCCGTGGACGGACGGAAGTCACCATATATTTT.

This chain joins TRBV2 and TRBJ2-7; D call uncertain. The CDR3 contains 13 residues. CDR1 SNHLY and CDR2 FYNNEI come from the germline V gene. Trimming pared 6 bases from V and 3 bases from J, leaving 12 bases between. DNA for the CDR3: TGTGCCAGCAGGGAACCGATTCACTACGAGCAGTACTTC. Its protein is CASREPIHYEQYF.

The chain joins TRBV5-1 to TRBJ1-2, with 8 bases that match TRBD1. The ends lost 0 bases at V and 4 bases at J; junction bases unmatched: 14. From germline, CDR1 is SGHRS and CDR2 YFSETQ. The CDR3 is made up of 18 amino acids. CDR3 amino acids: CASSLATSGGDPIYGYTF. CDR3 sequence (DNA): TGCGCCAGCAGCTTGGCAACGTCAGGGGGCGACCCCATCTATGGCTACACCTTC.

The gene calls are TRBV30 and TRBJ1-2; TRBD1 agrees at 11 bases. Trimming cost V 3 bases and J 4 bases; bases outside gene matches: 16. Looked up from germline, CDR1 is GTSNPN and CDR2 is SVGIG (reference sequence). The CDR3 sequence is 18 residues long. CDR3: CAWRPFSGTGGGRYGYTF. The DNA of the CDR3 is TGTGCCTGGAGACCGTTCTCCGGGACAGGGGGGGGTCGCTATGGCTACACCTTC. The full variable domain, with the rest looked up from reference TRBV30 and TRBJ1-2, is SQTIHQWPATLVQPVGSPLSLECTVEGTSNPNLYWYRQAAGRGLQLLFYSVGIGQISSEVPQNLSASRPQDRQFILSSKKLLLSDSGFYLCAWRPFSGTGGGRYGYTFGSGTRLTVV.